This is a list of T cell receptor beta chains from one sample in a study of T cell changes during pregnancy in multiple sclerosis. Profiling relied on immunoSEQ multiplex PCR, and the TCRdb table lists in-frame clones only, not all of them. The data contain about 59,000 clones, roughly 90% of them singletons. The material was peripheral blood, obtained in the first trimester of pregnancy. These receptors were taken from a female donor with multiple sclerosis, enrolled in a pregnancy study. Both conserved end residues are part of each CDR3. The D gene is left open where the match is weak. The size field is filled for only some rows; it gives once, few, many or a size class.

v_gene	d_gene	j_gene	len	abundance	CDR3aa	CDR3nt
TRBV28	-	TRBJ2-1	13	-	CASRQLPYNEQFF	TGTGCCAGCAGGCAACTTCCCTACAATGAGCAGTTCTTC
TRBV7-2	-	TRBJ1-5	13	few	CASSYGEYQPQHF	TGTGCCAGCAGCTATGGGGAGTATCAGCCCCAGCATTTT
TRBV19	-	TRBJ1-1	15	-	CASRRVPEMNTEAFF	TGTGCCAGTAGGCGGGTACCCGAAATGAACACTGAAGCTTTCTTT
TRBV7-3	-	TRBJ2-1	15	-	CASSLTSDSYNEQFF	TGTGCCAGCAGCCTGACATCGGACTCCTACAATGAGCAGTTCTTC
TRBV9	-	TRBJ2-7	12	-	CASSRTGSEQYF	TGTGCCAGCAGCCGTACAGGGTCCGAGCAGTACTTC
TRBV7-2	TRBD2	TRBJ2-3	14	-	CASSATSGTDSQYF	TGTGCCAGCAGCGCGACTAGCGGCACAGATTCGCAGTATTTT
TRBV4-1	-	TRBJ1-3	16	few	CASSQEAADSGNTIYF	TGCGCCAGCAGCCAAGAGGCCGCAGACTCTGGAAACACCATATATTTT
TRBV2	TRBD1	TRBJ2-7	15	once	CASSFLTGGTGEQYF	TGTGCCAGCAGTTTTTTGACAGGGGGAACGGGCGAGCAGTACTTC
TRBV19	-	TRBJ2-3	14	few	CASSPAGSTDTQYF	TGTGCCAGTAGTCCTGCCGGGAGCACAGATACGCAGTATTTT
TRBV4-3	-	TRBJ2-7	14	-	CASSHAAGMSEQYF	TGCGCCAGCAGCCACGCCGCAGGGATGAGCGAGCAGTACTTC
TRBV11-3	-	TRBJ1-4	15	once	CASSYTGVSNEKLFF	TGTGCCAGCAGCTATACGGGGGTGTCTAATGAAAAACTGTTTTTT
TRBV6-6	TRBD1	TRBJ1-1	14	once	CASSYSTGPTEAFF	TGTGCCAGCAGTTACTCGACAGGGCCCACTGAAGCTTTCTTT
TRBV11-3	-	TRBJ2-1	20	-	CASSLGLALLAGSQASEQFF	TGTGCCAGCAGCTTAGGTCTGGCACTGTTGGCGGGATCGCAAGCGTCTGAGCAGTTCTTC
TRBV7-6	TRBD2	TRBJ2-1	16	-	CASSPETSGIYNEQFF	TGTGCCAGCAGCCCCGAGACTAGCGGGATATACAATGAGCAGTTCTTC
TRBV18	TRBD2	TRBJ2-5	15	-	CASSVSGRAGETQYF	TGTGCCAGCTCAGTCAGCGGGAGGGCCGGGGAGACCCAGTACTTC
TRBV20-1	TRBD2	TRBJ2-1	10	-	CRPSGEEQFF	TGCAGACCTAGCGGGGAAGAGCAGTTCTTC
TRBV19	-	TRBJ1-1	16	once	CASSIDRGPMNTEAFF	TGTGCCAGTAGTATAGACAGGGGACCCATGAACACTGAAGCTTTCTTT
TRBV2	TRBD2	TRBJ2-2	14	-	CASRPTSSTGELFF	TGTGCCAGCAGGCCGACTAGCAGCACCGGGGAGCTGTTTTTT
TRBV5-4	-	TRBJ2-6	14	-	CASRREHGANVLTF	TGTGCCAGCCGCCGGGAGCACGGGGCCAACGTCCTGACTTTC
TRBV5-1	-	TRBJ1-6	15	-	CASSLAVGGGSPLHF	TGCGCCAGCAGCTTGGCCGTAGGGGGTGGTTCACCCCTCCACTTT
TRBV28	-	TRBJ2-5	12	-	CASSLLLETQYF	TGTGCCAGCAGCCTCCTACTTGAGACCCAGTACTTC
TRBV6-6	TRBD2	TRBJ2-3	15	-	CASRPGLKLLDTQYF	TGTGCCAGCAGACCGGGACTAAAGCTTTTAGATACGCAGTATTTT
TRBV12-5	-	TRBJ2-3	14	-	CASGSPLIQDTQYF	TGTGCTAGTGGTTCCCCCTTAATCCAGGATACGCAGTATTTT
TRBV6-6	-	TRBJ2-2	14	-	CASTRTTATGELFF	TGTGCCAGCACCAGGACAACCGCCACCGGGGAGCTGTTTTTT
TRBV2	-	TRBJ1-2	17	many	CASSDVDSDRSNYGYTF	TGTGCCAGCAGTGATGTAGACAGCGATAGATCTAACTATGGCTACACCTTC
TRBV11-3	TRBD2	TRBJ2-2	15	once	CASSRTSGNTGELFF	TGTGCCAGCAGCCGAACTAGCGGTAACACCGGGGAGCTGTTTTTT
TRBV7-9	TRBD1	TRBJ1-1	16	once	CASSMLPGQGETEAFF	TGTGCCAGCAGCATGCTTCCGGGACAGGGTGAAACTGAAGCTTTCTTT
TRBV18	TRBD1	TRBJ1-2	14	few	CASSPDDREYGYTF	TGTGCCAGCTCACCGGACGACAGGGAGTATGGCTACACCTTC
TRBV28	-	TRBJ1-1	13	-	CASSLKLNTEAFF	TGTGCCAGCAGTTTAAAGCTGAACACTGAAGCTTTCTTT
TRBV19	TRBD2	TRBJ2-5	17	-	CASSMTLAAPDQETQYF	TGTGCCAGTAGTATGACACTAGCGGCCCCTGATCAAGAGACCCAGTACTTC
TRBV18	TRBD1	TRBJ1-2	14	-	CASSSGQDNYGYTF	TGTGCCAGCTCCTCGGGACAGGACAACTATGGCTACACCTTC
TRBV7-8	-	TRBJ1-3	16	-	CASSLLGGAAGNTIYF	TGTGCCAGCAGCTTATTGGGGGGGGCCGCTGGAAACACCATATATTTT
TRBV5-1	-	TRBJ2-3	13	-	CASSIESTDTQYF	TGCGCCAGCAGCATCGAGAGCACAGATACGCAGTATTTT
TRBV6-1	-	TRBJ1-2	15	-	CASSENTLDTYGYTF	TGTGCCAGCAGTGAAAACACCTTAGACACTTATGGCTACACCTTC
TRBV6-5	TRBD1	TRBJ2-7	16	-	CASSYLWTGGRNEQYF	TGTGCCAGCAGTTATCTCTGGACAGGGGGCAGAAACGAGCAGTACTTC
TRBV29-1	TRBD1	TRBJ2-1	15	-	CSVAGTGSRYNEQFF	TGCAGCGTTGCCGGGACAGGGTCACGGTACAATGAGCAGTTCTTC